This paragraph reports one T cell receptor beta chain. No antigen is known for it. This record belongs to a study of shared clonotypes between healthy human individuals. Study overall: The cohort comprised a couple of women and a few men. Their ages spanned 18 to 49 years.

The study, taken as a whole, reports: In general, naive subsets displayed greater estimated richness than memory subsets did.

The CDR3 is made up of 16 amino acids. The V gene's germline CDR1 is SGHTA and CDR2 FQGNSA. Trimming stripped 4 bases from V and 0 bases from J, with 13 bases between. A deep-level run was used for the assay. Sequencing used immunoSEQ multiplex PCR; TCRdb keeps in-frame clones, though not all of them. The sample lists about 2.4 million clones; approximately 93% were seen once. The chain is built from TRBV7-2 and TRBJ1-5; unclear D gene. Source material: naive CD4+ T cells from PBMCs. Subset in this sample: CD45RA+ positively selected. This receptor was obtained from a man aged 18 to 29 in good health. Some clones in this sample may be carry-over from other donors' samples. The CDR3 DNA reads TGTGCCAGCAGCTACCTATCAGGTTATAGCAATCAGCCCCAGCATTTT. Translating gives CASSYLSGYSNQPQHF.